A selection of T cell receptor beta chains follows, all from one sample in a study of blood T cell repertoires in COVID-19. Here immunoSEQ multiplex PCR was the method, and the copy in TCRdb shows in-frame clones only, minus some. This sample has about 230,000 clones, with approximately 89% found just once. Sequenced input: PBMCs or T cells enriched from blood (not recorded which). The receptors were gathered from a woman in her 30s with acute COVID-19. CDR3s include the opening cysteine and the closing phenylalanine or tryptophan. A D gene is named only where the DNA matches it firmly. Expanded clones get a size class; other rows say once, few or many, or leave the size out.

clone_size j_call d_call cdr3_length v_call cdr3_nt cdr3_aa
. TRBJ2-7 TRBD1 14 TRBV11-1 TGTGCCAGCAGCTTGGGACAGGAGGGCTACGAGCAGTACTTC CASSLGQEGYEQYF
. TRBJ1-2 . 17 TRBV6-1 TGTGCCAGCAGTGACGGTTATGGACAATTGGGGCTGTATGGCTACACCTTC CASSDGYGQLGLYGYTF
. TRBJ1-2 . 14 TRBV19 TGTGCCAGCGGAGGGGCACAAGCTAACTATGGCTACACCTTC CASGGAQANYGYTF
. TRBJ2-3 . 16 TRBV13 TGTGCCAGCAGCTTAAGGACAAGCCCCACGACAGATACGCAGTATTTT CASSLRTSPTTDTQYF
once TRBJ1-1 . 15 TRBV19 TGTGCCAGTAGTATAGTCCCGGGAGTGAACACTGAAGCTTTCTTT CASSIVPGVNTEAFF
. TRBJ2-5 TRBD1 15 TRBV2 TGTGCCAGCACTCATGGACAGGGGAAAGGAGAGACCCAGTACTTC CASTHGQGKGETQYF
once TRBJ1-5 . 16 TRBV6-5 TGTGCCAGCAGTTCAGATACAGGGTTCCGCGGACAGCCCCAGCATTTT CASSSDTGFRGQPQHF
. TRBJ1-2 TRBD1 16 TRBV5-6 TGTGCCAGCAGTCGGGACAGGGAACAGGCTATCGGGGGCTACACCTTC CASSRDREQAIGGYTF
. TRBJ2-6 . 13 TRBV30 TGTGCCTGGAGATTATCTGGGGCCAACGTCCTGACTTTC CAWRLSGANVLTF
. TRBJ2-2 TRBD2 16 TRBV5-1 TGCGCCAGCAGCTGGGGACTAGCGGGGAACACCGGGGAGCTGTTTTTT CASSWGLAGNTGELFF
. TRBJ1-4 . 15 TRBV6-5 TGTGCCAGCAGTCCTGGACAGCTGGGTAATGAAAAACTGTTTTTT CASSPGQLGNEKLFF
. TRBJ2-3 . 14 TRBV7-3 TGTGCCAGCAGCCCCCGCCGCGGCGCCGATACGCAGTATTTT CASSPRRGADTQYF
. TRBJ1-1 . 16 TRBV19 TGTGCCAGTAGCAGAGGGAAGGGACTCAGGAACACTGAAGCTTTCTTT CASSRGKGLRNTEAFF
. TRBJ2-7 TRBD1 16 TRBV18 TGTGCCAGCTCACCATCCCGGGACAGGTCTTCCTACGAGCAGTACTTC CASSPSRDRSSYEQYF
. TRBJ2-7 TRBD1 15 TRBV9 TGTGCCAGCAGCCCACGGACAGGAATCTTCTACGAGCAGTACTTC CASSPRTGIFYEQYF
. TRBJ2-5 . 14 TRBV18 TGTGCCAGCTCACCACCCGGAGGGGTGGAGACCCAGTACTTC CASSPPGGVETQYF
. TRBJ1-2 TRBD1 14 TRBV2 TGTGCCACCCCTCCCGAGACAGGGTATGATGGCTACACCTTC CATPPETGYDGYTF